This TCR beta chain derives from a study of Graves' ophthalmopathy and Graves' hyperthyroidism. Turning to the study itself: Hyperthyroidism showing no ophthalmopathy within 18 months of follow-up was stable. Whole-study results and caveats: A model built from 13 signatures distinguished ophthalmopathy from stable hyperthyroidism with approximately 88% sensitivity and about 77% specificity.

If patients had other autoimmune diseases, uncontrolled infections, pregnancy or lactation, they were excluded. Diagnosis was based on clinical symptoms, serum thyroxine, TRAb, thyroid ultrasound and orbital computed tomography. Trimming took off 3 bases at V and 0 bases at J, with 6 bases between the two ends. The germline V gene encodes CDR1 SGHVS and CDR2 FQNEAQ. The CDR3 consists of 13 residues. RNA transcripts served as template for amplifying TCR beta CDR3 sequences. HTBI primers primed a first-round RT-PCR, and a second-round multiplex PCR followed. One entry per CDR3 protein results from TCRdb running MiXCR on the multiplex PCR reads. The sample carries about 550,000 distinct CDR3 sequences, 35% to 45% recorded once. This clonotype has only one observation. Its antigen is not identified.

The sample was peripheral blood or thyroid tissue (not recorded which). The chain links TRBV7-8 to TRBJ2-7; D not certain. The clonotype originates from an adult man with Graves' hyperthyroidism. This chain's CDR3 is CASSFSDSYEQYF. Written as DNA, the CDR3 is TGTGCCAGCAGCTTTTCTGACTCCTACGAGCAGTACTTC.